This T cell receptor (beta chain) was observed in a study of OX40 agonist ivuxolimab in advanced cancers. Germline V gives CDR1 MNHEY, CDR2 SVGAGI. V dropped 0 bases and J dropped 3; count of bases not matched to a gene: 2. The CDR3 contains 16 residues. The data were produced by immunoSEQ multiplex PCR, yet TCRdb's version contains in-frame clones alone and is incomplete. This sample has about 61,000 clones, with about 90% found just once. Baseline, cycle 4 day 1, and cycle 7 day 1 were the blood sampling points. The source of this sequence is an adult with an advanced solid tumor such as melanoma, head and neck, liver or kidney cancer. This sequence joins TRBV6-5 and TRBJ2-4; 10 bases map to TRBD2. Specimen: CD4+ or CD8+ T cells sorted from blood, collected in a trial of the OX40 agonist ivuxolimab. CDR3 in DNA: TGTGCCAGCAGTTACTCTAGCGGGAGGAACAAAAACATTCAGTACTTC. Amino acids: CASSYSSGRNKNIQYF.